The rows below give T cell receptor beta chains drawn from one sample of a study of T cell repertoires in cytomegalovirus infection. MiXCR, applied by TCRdb to the reads, yields one record per CDR3 protein. Here the sample spans fewer than 700,000 distinct CDR3 sequences, roughly 24% being singletons. The sequencing input was CD8+ T cells from PBMCs. Receptor source: a human donor in good health (CMV status not recorded). Some clones in this sample may be carry-over from other donors' samples. Both conserved end residues are part of each CDR3. The order of the fields is D gene, J gene, V gene, clone size, CDR3 protein, CDR3 DNA. The D gene is left open where the match is weak. A row's size may be missing; if present it is once, few, many or a size class.

.	TRBJ2-7	TRBV2	.	CASSEGPGSFSYEQYF	TGTGCCAGCAGTGAGGGGCCCGGCAGCTTCTCCTACGAGCAGTACTTC
.	TRBJ2-5	TRBV7-2	many	CASSPLGGAGETQYF	TGTGCCAGCAGCCCCTTAGGGGGGGCCGGAGAGACCCAGTACTTC
TRBD1	TRBJ1-3	TRBV7-9	few	CASSYLKGAKLSVGNTIYF	TGTGCCAGCAGCTATTTGAAGGGGGCAAAATTAAGCGTGGGAAACACCATATATTTT
.	TRBJ1-2	TRBV6-5	.	CASSYSVNYGYTF	TGTGCCAGCAGTTACTCGGTTAACTATGGCTACACCTTC
.	TRBJ2-1	TRBV6-2/TRBV6-3	few	CASSSTVEGYNEQFF	TGTGCCAGCAGTTCCACAGTGGAGGGTTACAATGAGCAGTTCTTC
.	TRBJ1-1	TRBV29-1	few	CSVDDQGLGTEAFF	TGCAGCGTTGATGACCAGGGCTTGGGCACTGAAGCTTTCTTT
.	TRBJ2-1	TRBV11-1	many	CASSLARRGEYNEQFF	TGTGCCAGCAGCTTAGCTCGGCGGGGAGAGTACAATGAGCAGTTCTTC
.	TRBJ2-1	TRBV5-6	.	CASSPHSSSYNEQFF	TGTGCCAGCAGCCCGCACAGTTCCTCCTACAATGAGCAGTTCTTC
.	TRBJ2-7	TRBV5-1	.	CASSPTPGTGEQYF	TGCGCCAGCAGCCCGACCCCAGGGACGGGAGAGCAGTACTTC
TRBD2	TRBJ2-3	TRBV6-2/TRBV6-3	.	CASTGVAGGLDTQYF	TGTGCCAGCACCGGGGTAGCGGGGGGGTTAGATACGCAGTATTTT
.	TRBJ2-1	TRBV28	few	CASSVAGTPNEQFF	TGTGCCAGCAGTGTCGCGGGGACCCCCAATGAGCAGTTCTTC
.	TRBJ1-2	TRBV6-6	few	CASSPGGNGYTF	TGTGCCAGCAGTCCCGGGGGAAATGGCTACACCTTC
.	TRBJ2-1	TRBV27	few	CASSPIGSSYNEQFF	TGTGCCAGCAGTCCCATCGGAAGCTCCTACAATGAGCAGTTCTTC
.	TRBJ2-3	TRBV7-2	many	CASSLAGRASTDTQYF	TGTGCCAGCAGCTTAGCGGGCAGAGCTAGCACAGATACGCAGTATTTT
.	TRBJ1-1	TRBV6-6	few	CASSYNQDSRGNTEAFF	TGTGCCAGCAGTTACAACCAGGACTCCCGAGGGAACACTGAAGCTTTCTTT
.	TRBJ1-1	TRBV6-4	few	CASSERRNTEAFF	TGTGCCAGCAGTGAACGGAGGAACACTGAAGCTTTCTTT
.	TRBJ2-5	TRBV7-2	many	CASSSTTASGETQYF	TGTGCCAGCAGCTCCACGACTGCGTCAGGAGAGACCCAGTACTTC
TRBD2	TRBJ2-1	TRBV20-1	few	CSARDKRGVYYNEQFF	TGCAGTGCTAGAGACAAGCGGGGGGTCTATTACAATGAGCAGTTCTTC
.	TRBJ2-1	TRBV27	many	CASSLLGTNNEQFF	TGTGCCAGCAGTTTATTAGGGACAAACAATGAGCAGTTCTTC
.	TRBJ2-4	TRBV9	.	CASSVADGWDPQYF	TGTGCCAGCAGCGTAGCTGACGGGTGGGATCCTCAGTACTTC
.	TRBJ1-2	TRBV6-2/TRBV6-3	.	CASRPQGLRGYTF	TGTGCCAGTCGACCCCAGGGCCTCAGGGGCTACACCTTC
TRBD1	TRBJ2-5	TRBV27	.	CASSSPGQGGETQYF	TGTGCCAGCAGTTCCCCGGGACAGGGAGGGGAGACCCAGTACTTC
.	TRBJ2-7	TRBV27	.	CASSLFGGAHSYEQYF	TGTGCCAGCAGTTTATTTGGCGGGGCCCACTCCTACGAGCAGTACTTC
.	TRBJ1-4	TRBV20-1	.	CSAYQTGSNEKLFF	TGCAGTGCCTACCAGACAGGATCTAATGAAAAACTGTTTTTT
.	TRBJ1-1	TRBV3-1	few	CASSQDYRVMGNTEAFF	TGTGCCAGCAGCCAAGATTACAGGGTCATGGGGAACACTGAAGCTTTCTTT
.	TRBJ2-7	TRBV20-1	.	CSALRPSETYEQYF	TGCAGTGCCTTACGCCCGAGTGAAACCTACGAGCAGTACTTC
TRBD1	TRBJ1-5	TRBV7-9	many	CASADRGQNQPQHF	TGTGCCAGCGCGGACAGGGGGCAAAATCAGCCCCAGCATTTT
TRBD1	TRBJ2-5	TRBV10-2	.	CASSEPLGRDRGRPRETQYF	TGCGCCAGCAGTGAGCCTTTGGGTCGGGACAGGGGGCGCCCCCGAGAGACCCAGTACTTC
.	TRBJ1-4	TRBV13	.	CASSAPGTTNEKLFF	TGTGCCAGCAGCGCCCCGGGTACAACTAATGAAAAACTGTTTTTT
.	TRBJ2-1	TRBV19	.	CAAADGSSYNEQFF	TGTGCCGCTGCGGACGGTAGCTCCTACAATGAGCAGTTCTTC
.	TRBJ2-7	TRBV29-1	.	CSVEKGLHEQYF	TGCAGCGTTGAGAAGGGGCTGCACGAGCAGTACTTC
.	TRBJ1-3	TRBV2	few	CASNGPLRNTIYF	TGTGCCAGCAACGGGCCCCTAAGAAACACCATATATTTT
.	TRBJ2-1	TRBV7-9	.	CASSMGGGNEQFF	TGTGCCAGCAGCATGGGTGGGGGAAATGAGCAGTTCTTC
.	TRBJ2-5	TRBV7-9	few	CASSDTGRQETQYF	TGTGCCAGCAGCGACACAGGGAGACAAGAGACCCAGTACTTC
TRBD2	TRBJ2-1	TRBV7-4	.	CVSSLIAGDHNEQFF	TGTGTCAGCAGCTTGATAGCGGGGGATCACAATGAGCAGTTCTTC
.	TRBJ2-1	TRBV19	few	CASSIPHGTGYGEQFF	TGTGCCAGTAGTATACCCCACGGTACAGGGTATGGTGAGCAGTTCTTC
.	TRBJ1-3	TRBV12-3/TRBV12-4	many	CASRTTGQKELSSGNTIYF	TGTGCCAGCAGGACGACCGGACAGAAAGAATTATCCTCTGGAAACACCATATATTTT
.	TRBJ2-1	TRBV6-2/TRBV6-3	few	CASGGRQGSSYNEQFF	TGTGCCAGCGGGGGGCGACAGGGCAGCTCCTACAATGAGCAGTTCTTC
.	TRBJ2-3	TRBV25-1	.	CASSEYFRAPTDTQYF	TGTGCCAGCAGTGAATATTTCAGGGCCCCCACAGATACGCAGTATTTT
.	TRBJ1-6	TRBV20-1	few	CSARDSTKRGPYNSPLHF	TGCAGTGCTAGAGACTCGACAAAGCGGGGACCCTATAATTCACCCCTCCACTTT
.	TRBJ1-1	TRBV5-6	.	CASIHSGITEAFF	TGTGCCAGCATCCATTCGGGGATCACTGAAGCTTTCTTT
.	TRBJ2-1	TRBV7-9	many	CASSSRRGRADEQFF	TGTGCCAGCAGCTCACGTCGGGGCAGGGCGGATGAGCAGTTCTTC
.	TRBJ1-1	TRBV7-9	.	CASSSRQVSAEAFF	TGTGCCAGCAGCTCACGCCAGGTGAGTGCTGAAGCTTTCTTT
TRBD2	TRBJ2-3	TRBV20-1	.	CSASTLWSSGGASTDTQYF	TGCAGTGCTAGCACACTTTGGTCTAGCGGGGGCGCTAGCACAGATACGCAGTATTTT
TRBD1	TRBJ2-1	TRBV7-6	.	CASSLAGTVYNEQFF	TGTGCCAGCAGCTTAGCTGGGACAGTATACAATGAGCAGTTCTTC
TRBD2	TRBJ2-1	TRBV28	.	CASSFPPAGGSGEQFF	TGTGCCAGCAGTTTCCCCCCAGCGGGGGGGTCCGGTGAGCAGTTCTTC
.	TRBJ1-2	TRBV7-8	many	CASSSEKYYGYTF	TGTGCCAGCAGCTCGGAGAAGTACTATGGCTACACCTTC
TRBD1	TRBJ2-1	TRBV7-2	many	CASSRDRGRSYNEQFF	TGTGCCAGCAGCCGGGACAGGGGTAGGTCCTACAATGAGCAGTTCTTC
.	TRBJ2-6	TRBV12-3/TRBV12-4	many	CASSPSGANVLTF	TGTGCCAGCAGTCCCTCTGGGGCCAACGTCCTGACTTTC
.	TRBJ1-1	TRBV19	.	CASSILPLNTEAFF	TGTGCCAGTAGTATTCTCCCATTGAACACTGAAGCTTTCTTT
TRBD1	TRBJ1-5	TRBV6-2/TRBV6-3	many	CASSFVWTGDQPQHF	TGTGCCAGCAGTTTCGTTTGGACAGGGGACCAGCCCCAGCATTTT
TRBD1	TRBJ2-1	TRBV7-9	few	CASSPRQGPDYYNEQFF	TGTGCCAGCAGCCCGCGACAGGGGCCAGACTATTACAATGAGCAGTTCTTC
TRBD1	TRBJ1-2	TRBV12-3/TRBV12-4	.	CASSPGQGPYGYTF	TGTGCCAGCAGCCCGGGACAGGGACCCTATGGCTACACCTTC
.	TRBJ2-7	TRBV4-1	few	CASSQDLTTYEQYF	TGCGCCAGCAGCCAAGATTTGACCACCTACGAGCAGTACTTC
TRBD1	TRBJ2-3	TRBV10-3	few	CAISAGQGEDTQYF	TGTGCCATCAGTGCGGGACAGGGGGAGGATACGCAGTATTTT
.	TRBJ2-1	TRBV2	few	CASGAGNLEQFF	TGTGCCAGCGGGGCAGGGAATCTTGAGCAGTTCTTC
.	TRBJ1-1	TRBV19	.	CASRSLTGQWRTEAFF	TGTGCCAGTAGATCCCTTACTGGTCAGTGGCGCACTGAAGCTTTCTTT
.	TRBJ2-5	TRBV7-4	few	CASSPRDTRGETQYF	TGTGCCAGCAGCCCCCGGGACACTCGGGGAGAGACCCAGTACTTC
TRBD2	TRBJ2-2	TRBV10-3	.	CAISETGSGGATGELFF	TGTGCCATCAGTGAGACGGGAAGCGGGGGGGCCACCGGGGAGCTGTTTTTT
TRBD1	TRBJ1-2	TRBV29-1	.	CSDLADSRGNGYTF	TGCAGCGACCTTGCGGACAGCAGGGGGAATGGCTACACCTTC